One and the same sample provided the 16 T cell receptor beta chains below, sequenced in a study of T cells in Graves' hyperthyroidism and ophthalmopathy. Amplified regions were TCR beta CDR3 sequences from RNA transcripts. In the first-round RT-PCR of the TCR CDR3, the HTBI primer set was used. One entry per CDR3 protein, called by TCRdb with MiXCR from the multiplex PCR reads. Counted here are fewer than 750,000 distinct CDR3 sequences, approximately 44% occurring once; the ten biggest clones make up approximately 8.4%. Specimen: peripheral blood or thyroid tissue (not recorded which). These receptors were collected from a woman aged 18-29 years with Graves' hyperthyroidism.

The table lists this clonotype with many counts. As DNA, the CDR3 is TGTGCCAGCAGCCCCCCCGGGGTAGTCACCGGGGAGCTGTTTTTT. Translated, it gives CASSPPGVVTGELFF. The chain combines TRBV13 with TRBJ2-2; D possibly corresponds to TRBD2 (5 bases). CDR3 length equals 15 residues. V was clipped by 5 bases and J by 4 bases, with 14 bases between them. Germline CDR1 reads PRHDT; CDR2 reads FYEKMQ (reference sequence).

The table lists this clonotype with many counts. This chain's CDR3 is CASSLALGGAGYGYTF. Written as DNA, the CDR3 is TGTGCCAGCAGCTTAGCGCTCGGCGGGGCGGGCTATGGCTACACCTTC. This chain uses TRBV7-9 with TRBJ1-2; possibly TRBD1 for D (5 bases). Per the germline V gene, CDR1 is SEHNR and CDR2 is FQNEAQ (reference sequence). V was clipped by 0 bases and J by 4 bases, with 15 bases between them. The CDR3 length is 16 residues.

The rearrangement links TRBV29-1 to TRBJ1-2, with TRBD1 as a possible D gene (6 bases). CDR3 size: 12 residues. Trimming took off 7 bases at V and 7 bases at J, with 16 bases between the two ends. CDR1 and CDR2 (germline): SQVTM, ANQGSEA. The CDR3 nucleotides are TGCAGCGGACCCTTTGGGGGCTCTGGCTACACCTTC. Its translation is CSGPFGGSGYTF. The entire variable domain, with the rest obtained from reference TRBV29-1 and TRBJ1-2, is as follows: SAVISQKPSRDICQRGTSLTIQCQVDSQVTMMFWYRQQPGQSLTLIATANQGSEATYESGFVIDKFPISRPNLTFSTLTVSNMSPEDSSIYLCSGPFGGSGYTFGSGTRLTVV.

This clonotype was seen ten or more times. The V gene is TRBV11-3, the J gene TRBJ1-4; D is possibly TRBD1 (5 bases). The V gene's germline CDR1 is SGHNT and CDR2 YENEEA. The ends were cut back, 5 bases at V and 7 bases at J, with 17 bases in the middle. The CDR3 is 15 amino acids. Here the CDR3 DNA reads TGTGCCAGCAGCCCCCGGGACGGCAGACGTGAAAAACTGTTTTTT. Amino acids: CASSPRDGRREKLFF.

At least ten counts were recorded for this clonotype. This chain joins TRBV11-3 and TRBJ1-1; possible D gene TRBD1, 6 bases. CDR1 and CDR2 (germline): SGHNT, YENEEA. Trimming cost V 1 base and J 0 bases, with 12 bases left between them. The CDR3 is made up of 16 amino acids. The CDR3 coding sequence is TGTGCCAGCAGCTTAGCCGCGGACAGCATGAACACTGAAGCTTTCTTT. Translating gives CASSLAADSMNTEAFF.

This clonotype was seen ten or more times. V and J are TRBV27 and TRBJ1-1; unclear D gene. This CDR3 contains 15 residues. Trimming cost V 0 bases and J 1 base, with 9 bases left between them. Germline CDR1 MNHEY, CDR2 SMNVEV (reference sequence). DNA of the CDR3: TGTGCCAGCAGTTTATCGAGAGTCCAGAACACTGAAGCTTTCTTT. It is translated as CASSLSRVQNTEAFF.

The CDR3 region is CASSLALGAYF. CDR3 DNA sequence: TGTGCCAGCAGCTTAGCGCTAGGGGCTTACTTC. The chain carries TRBV11-2 and TRBJ2-5, with TRBD1 as a possible D gene (5 bases). Trimming removed 1 base at V and 14 bases at J, with 11 bases between. The CDR3 contains 11 residues. Germline lookup yields CDR1 SGHAT and CDR2 FQNNGV. Together with reference TRBV11-2 and TRBJ2-5, the CDR3 gives the full variable domain: EAGVAQSPRYKIIEKRQSVAFWCNPISGHATLYWYQQILGQGPKLLIQFQNNGVVDDSQLPKDRFSAERLKGVDSTLKIQPAKLEDSAVYLCASSLALGAYFGPGTRLLVL.

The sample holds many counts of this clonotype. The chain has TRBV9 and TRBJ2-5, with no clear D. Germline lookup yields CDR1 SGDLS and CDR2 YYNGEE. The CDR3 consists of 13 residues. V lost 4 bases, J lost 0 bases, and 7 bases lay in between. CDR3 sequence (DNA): TGTGCCAGCAGCTCACCGTACCAAGAGACCCAGTACTTC. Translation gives CASSSPYQETQYF. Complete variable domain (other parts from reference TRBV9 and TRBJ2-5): DSGVTQTPKHLITATGQRVTLRCSPRSGDLSVYWYQQSLDQGLQFLIQYYNGEERAKGNILERFSAQQFPDLHSELNLSSLELGDSALYFCASSSPYQETQYFGPGTRLLVL.

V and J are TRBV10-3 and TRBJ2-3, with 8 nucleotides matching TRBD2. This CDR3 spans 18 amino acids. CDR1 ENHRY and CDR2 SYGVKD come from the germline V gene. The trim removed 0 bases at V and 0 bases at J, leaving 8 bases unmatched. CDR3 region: CAISESTSGTASTDTQYF. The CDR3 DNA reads TGTGCCATCAGTGAGTCTACTAGCGGCACCGCTAGCACAGATACGCAGTATTTT.

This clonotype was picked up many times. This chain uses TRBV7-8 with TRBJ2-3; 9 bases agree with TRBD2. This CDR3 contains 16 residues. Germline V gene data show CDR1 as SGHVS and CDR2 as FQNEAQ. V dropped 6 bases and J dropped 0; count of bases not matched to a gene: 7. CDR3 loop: CASRQTGTSSTDTQYF. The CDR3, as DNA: TGTGCCAGCAGGCAAACAGGGACTAGCAGCACAGATACGCAGTATTTT.

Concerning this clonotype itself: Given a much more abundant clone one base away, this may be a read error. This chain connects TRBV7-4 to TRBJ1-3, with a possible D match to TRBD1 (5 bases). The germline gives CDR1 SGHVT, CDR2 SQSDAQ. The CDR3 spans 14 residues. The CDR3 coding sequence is TGTACCAGCAGTCCCACCGGGACGGGAAACACCATATATTTT. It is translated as CTSSPTGTGNTIYF.

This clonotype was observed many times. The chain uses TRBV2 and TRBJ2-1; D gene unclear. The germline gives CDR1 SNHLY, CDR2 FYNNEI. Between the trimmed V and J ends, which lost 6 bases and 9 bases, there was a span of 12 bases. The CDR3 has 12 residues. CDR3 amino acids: CASSLESGEQFF. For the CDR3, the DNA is TGTGCCAGCAGCCTAGAGTCGGGTGAGCAGTTCTTC.

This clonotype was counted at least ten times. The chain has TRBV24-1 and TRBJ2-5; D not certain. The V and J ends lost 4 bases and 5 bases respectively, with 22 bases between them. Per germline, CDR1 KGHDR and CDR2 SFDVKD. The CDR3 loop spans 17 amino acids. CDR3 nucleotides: TGTGCCACCAGTGACCGCTCCCCAGGCACGGGTCTGGAGACCCAGTACTTC. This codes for CATSDRSPGTGLETQYF.

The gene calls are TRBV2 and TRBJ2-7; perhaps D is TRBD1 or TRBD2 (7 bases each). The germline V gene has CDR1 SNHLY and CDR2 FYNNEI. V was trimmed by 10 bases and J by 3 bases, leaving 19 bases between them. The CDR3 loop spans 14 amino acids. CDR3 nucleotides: TGTGCCACCAGAGGAGAGCGGGACAGCTACGAGCAGTACTTC. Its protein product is CATRGERDSYEQYF.

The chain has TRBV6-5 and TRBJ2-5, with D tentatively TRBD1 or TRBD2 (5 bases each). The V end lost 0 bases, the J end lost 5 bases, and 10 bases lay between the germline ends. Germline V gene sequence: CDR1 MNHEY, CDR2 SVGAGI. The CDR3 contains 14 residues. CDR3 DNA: TGTGCCAGCAGTTACTCGAACAGGAGGGAGACCCAGTACTTC. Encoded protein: CASSYSNRRETQYF.

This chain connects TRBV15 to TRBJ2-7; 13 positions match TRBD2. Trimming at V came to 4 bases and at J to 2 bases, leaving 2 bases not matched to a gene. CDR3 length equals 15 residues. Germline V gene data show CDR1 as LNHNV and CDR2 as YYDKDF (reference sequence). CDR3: CATSITSGRAYEQYF. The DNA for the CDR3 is TGTGCCACCAGCATAACTAGCGGGAGGGCCTACGAGCAGTACTTC. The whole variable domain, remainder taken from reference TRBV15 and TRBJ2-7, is DAMVIQNPRYQVTQFGKPVTLSCSQTLNHNVMYWYQQKSSQAPKLLFHYYDKDFNNEADTPDNFQSRRPNTSFCFLDIRSPGLGDTAMYLCATSITSGRAYEQYFGPGTRLTVT.